The 27 T cell receptor beta chains in this list originate from one sample, sequenced in a study of control samples from healthy donors and cancer patients. Sequencing was performed with immunoSEQ multiplex PCR; in TCRdb, only in-frame clones are kept and a portion is missing. The sample lists approximately 140,000 clones; roughly 92% were seen once. Material for sequencing was blood. These receptors came from a man aged 30 to 45 in good health.

The genes are TRBV15 and TRBJ1-3, with 7 bases matching TRBD1. Germline V CDR1 and CDR2: LNHNV, YYDKDF (reference sequence). The CDR3 has 15 amino acids. After removal of 1 base from V and 4 bases from J, the junction contained 4 bases not matched to a gene. The CDR3 bases are TGTGCCACCAGCAGAGGAGGGGGCCGCGGAAACACCATATATTTT. Protein sequence: CATSRGGGRGNTIYF.

The rearrangement links TRBV7-3 to TRBJ2-2, with unresolved D. Trimming left V 1 base short and J 1 base short, with 7 bases between. This CDR3 has 15 residues. CDR1 is SGHTA, CDR2 FQGTGA, per germline. This CDR3 is CASSLSGKNTGELFF. In DNA form, the CDR3 reads TGTGCCAGCAGCTTAAGTGGAAAGAACACCGGGGAGCTGTTTTTT.

The chain employs TRBV28 and TRBJ1-2; possibly TRBD1 for D (6 bases). Germline CDR1 reads MDHEN; CDR2 reads SYDVKM. This CDR3 region has 14 residues. Trimming removed 4 bases from V and 0 bases from J, with 9 bases in between. CDR3: CASSWGGPNYGYTF. The CDR3 bases are TGTGCCAGCAGTTGGGGGGGGCCTAACTATGGCTACACCTTC.

The CDR3 sequence: CASSLVIAESTDTQYF. Written as DNA, the CDR3 is TGTGCCAGCAGCTTAGTCATAGCGGAGAGCACAGATACGCAGTATTTT. V usage is TRBV11-3 and J usage is TRBJ2-3; D is perhaps TRBD2 (6 bases). CDR1 is SGHNT and CDR2 is YENEEA in the germline V gene. The ends were cut back, 1 base at V and 0 bases at J, with 11 bases in the middle. The CDR3 extends over 16 amino acids.

The rearrangement joins TRBV9 to TRBJ2-3; D is undetermined. Germline CDR1 SGDLS, CDR2 YYNGEE. The CDR3 length is 13 residues. V lost 1 base, J lost 4 bases, and 7 bases lay in between. CDR3 nucleotides: TGTGCCAGCAGCGTAACGGCGGCAGATACGCAGTATTTT. Translation gives CASSVTAADTQYF.

This clone has a single count. The CDR3 sequence is CASSILRVGGYTF. The CDR3 region has the DNA TGTGCCAGTAGTATCCTTCGGGTAGGAGGCTACACCTTC. The rearrangement uses TRBV19 and TRBJ1-2; no firm D call. This CDR3 has 13 residues. Deletions cut 3 bases from V and 8 bases from J, with 13 bases between. CDR1 LNHDA and CDR2 SQIVND come from the germline V gene (reference sequence). The full variable domain, its missing parts supplied by reference TRBV19 and TRBJ1-2, is DGGITQSPKYLFRKEGQNVTLSCEQNLNHDAMYWYRQDPGQGLRLIYYSQIVNDFQKGDIAEGYSVSREKKESFPLTVTSAQKNPTAFYLCASSILRVGGYTFGSGTRLTVV.

The V gene is TRBV15, the J gene TRBJ1-1, with TRBD1 matching over 10 bases. Germline values: CDR1 LNHNV, CDR2 YYDKDF (reference sequence). Unmatched junction bases numbered 5, after V lost 2 bases and J lost 5 bases. This CDR3 has 15 amino acids. This CDR3 is CATSRKDRGATEAFF. The CDR3 DNA is TGTGCCACCAGCAGAAAGGACAGGGGGGCAACTGAAGCTTTCTTT.

This chain's CDR3 is CASSLEASGRAGEQYF. The CDR3 DNA is TGTGCCAGCAGCTTGGAGGCTAGCGGGAGGGCCGGCGAGCAGTACTTC. The V gene is TRBV5-5, the J gene TRBJ2-7; TRBD2 aligns across 12 bases. With 0 bases clipped from V and 6 bases from J, the junction kept 7 bases outside the gene matches. The CDR3 runs to 16 residues. The germline V gene has CDR1 SGHKS and CDR2 YYEKEE (reference sequence).

The gene calls are TRBV3-1 (or the pseudogene TRBV3-2) and TRBJ2-5, with D possibly TRBD1 on 6 matching bases. The CDR3 spans 14 residues. The germline CDR1 and CDR2 sequences are LGHDT and YNNKEL (reference sequence). The germline V and J ends were trimmed by 0 bases and 4 bases, with 9 bases remaining between them. DNA of the CDR3: TGTGCCAGCAGCCAAGAGCAGGGGAGAGAGACCCAGTACTTC. It is translated as CASSQEQGRETQYF.

V usage is TRBV11-2 and J usage is TRBJ1-1; maybe TRBD1 (5 bases). Trimming took off 1 base at V and 4 bases at J, with 10 bases between the two ends. The CDR3 has 14 amino acids. Germline CDR1 is SGHAT and CDR2 is FQNNGV. The CDR3 bases are TGTGCCAGCAGCTTAGTTGGGGACGGCACTGAAGCTTTCTTT. This codes for CASSLVGDGTEAFF.

The chain uses TRBV3-1 (or the pseudogene TRBV3-2) and TRBJ2-3; D might be TRBD2 (5 bases). Germline V lookup: CDR1 LGHDT, CDR2 YNNKEL (reference sequence). Trimming left V 5 bases short and J 0 bases short, with 15 bases between. The CDR3 loop spans 16 amino acids. The CDR3 DNA is TGTGCCAGCAGCTCATATACTAGTACCAGCACAGATACGCAGTATTTT. It codes for CASSSYTSTSTDTQYF.

The genes are TRBV7-2 and TRBJ1-6; D not resolved. Germline CDR1 is SGHTA and CDR2 is FQGNSA. The CDR3 covers 17 residues. V shed 1 base and J shed 8 bases, with 18 bases lying between them. CDR3 bases: TGTGCCAGCAGCTTAGAAAGGCCAAAATCCGGTGATTCACCCCTCCACTTT. Translated, it gives CASSLERPKSGDSPLHF.

This chain uses TRBV30 with TRBJ1-5, with D uncertain. V was shortened by 0 bases and J by 0 bases, with 9 bases between the two germline ends. Germline CDR1 is GTSNPN and CDR2 is SVGIG (reference sequence). This CDR3 has 15 residues. The CDR3 is CAWSVNLRSNQPQHF. CDR3 sequence (DNA): TGTGCCTGGAGTGTAAATCTCCGTAGCAATCAGCCCCAGCATTTT.

This clone was detected only once. The chain carries TRBV4-1 and TRBJ2-1, with 13 bases fitting TRBD2. From germline, CDR1 is MGHRA and CDR2 YSYEKL. The CDR3 length is 15 residues. After removal of 1 base from V and 10 bases from J, the junction contained 4 bases not matched to a gene. The CDR3 coding sequence is TGCGCCAGCAGCCAAGTCACTAGCGGGAGGGCAGAGCAGTTCTTC. Translation: CASSQVTSGRAEQFF.

The chain joins TRBV7-9 to TRBJ1-2; D is uncertain. Germline V CDR1 and CDR2: SEHNR, FQNEAQ (reference sequence). The CDR3 is made up of 12 amino acids. With 3 bases removed from V and 6 bases from J, the gap between germline ends came to 8 bases. The CDR3 sequence is CASSFQFNGYTF. CDR3 DNA sequence: TGTGCCAGCAGCTTCCAATTTAATGGCTACACCTTC.

The chain links TRBV19 to TRBJ1-1, with TRBD1 matching 11 bases. V lost 7 bases, J lost 0 bases, and 7 bases stayed unmatched. The CDR3 is 16 amino acids. In germline, CDR1 is LNHDA, CDR2 SQIVND (reference sequence). This CDR3 is CASTGRTGGMNTEAFF. In DNA form, the CDR3 reads TGTGCCAGTACAGGCCGGACAGGGGGCATGAACACTGAAGCTTTCTTT.

The genes are TRBV23-1 and TRBJ1-1, with a tentative D call TRBD1 (6 bases). TRBV23-1 is filed as an ORF, its function uncertain. V lost 2 bases and J lost 3, with 13 bases in between. CDR3 length: 15 amino acids. The CDR3 loop is CASSQQTGSYTEAFF. Written as DNA, the CDR3 is TGCGCCAGCAGTCAACAAACAGGGTCCTACACTGAAGCTTTCTTT.

The V call is TRBV7-9, the J call TRBJ1-2; D might be TRBD1 (6 bases). V lost 5 bases, J lost 3 bases, and 16 bases lay in between. Germline V lookup: CDR1 SEHNR, CDR2 FQNEAQ (reference sequence). CDR3 length equals 15 residues. CDR3 loop: CASSLGQSPHYGYTF. Written as DNA, the CDR3 is TGTGCCAGCAGCCTCGGACAGTCCCCTCACTATGGCTACACCTTC.

The rearrangement joins TRBV3-1 (or the pseudogene TRBV3-2) to TRBJ1-6; no definite D call. This CDR3 has 16 amino acids. The V gene lost 1 base and the J gene lost 7 bases, with 14 bases spanning the gap. Germline V gene data show CDR1 as LGHDT and CDR2 as YNNKEL (reference sequence). The CDR3 DNA reads as TGTGCCAGCAGCCAAGTTAAGGTTTTAGGAAATTCACCCCTCCACTTT. Amino acids: CASSQVKVLGNSPLHF.

V is TRBV19 and J is TRBJ2-3, with TRBD2 matching over 10 bases. Germline V lookup: CDR1 LNHDA, CDR2 SQIVND (reference sequence). CDR3 length equals 16 residues. Trimming cost V 3 bases and J 4 bases; bases outside gene matches: 7. The DNA of the CDR3 is TGTGCCAGTAGTATCGGGGCTAGCGGGAGTTCAGATACGCAGTATTTT. Translating gives CASSIGASGSSDTQYF.

This chain uses TRBV30 with TRBJ2-1; 7 bases agree with TRBD1. Germline V gives CDR1 GTSNPN, CDR2 SVGIG (reference sequence). Trimming cost V 4 bases and J 8 bases; bases outside gene matches: 5. This CDR3 region has 12 residues. This CDR3 is CAWTPDRDEQFF. CDR3 nucleotides: TGTGCCTGGACCCCCGACAGGGATGAGCAGTTCTTC.

This clone came up once. V and J are TRBV30 and TRBJ2-6; 12 bases fit TRBD1. The CDR3 is 17 amino acids. Germline lookup yields CDR1 GTSNPN and CDR2 SVGIG (reference sequence). J gave up 2 bases and V 3 bases, and 5 bases lay outside the gene matches. The CDR3 is CAWRRGQGAPGANVLTF. CDR3 sequence (DNA): TGTGCCTGGAGAAGGGGACAGGGGGCGCCTGGGGCCAACGTCCTGACTTTC. The full variable domain, with the rest looked up from reference TRBV30 and TRBJ2-6, is SQTIHQWPATLVQPVGSPLSLECTVEGTSNPNLYWYRQAAGRGLQLLFYSVGIGQISSEVPQNLSASRPQDRQFILSSKKLLLSDSGFYLCAWRRGQGAPGANVLTFGAGSRLTVL.

CDR3 nucleotide sequence: TGTGCCAGCTCACCACGGTGGGAAGATACGCAGTATTTT. Protein sequence: CASSPRWEDTQYF. The rearrangement uses TRBV18 and TRBJ2-3; D remains unclear. Germline V lookup: CDR1 KGHSH, CDR2 LQKENI. Between the trimmed V and J ends, which lost 1 base and 5 bases, there was a span of 7 bases. The CDR3 extends over 13 amino acids.

This sequence joins TRBV7-9 and TRBJ2-7; the D is unclear. Trimming cost V 6 bases and J 1 base, with 7 bases left between them. Germline lookup yields CDR1 SEHNR and CDR2 FQNEAQ (reference sequence). The CDR3 is 12 residues long. CDR3 loop: CASSRLSYEQYF. CDR3 in DNA: TGTGCCAGCAGTCGCCTATCCTACGAGCAGTACTTC.

This chain connects TRBV19 to TRBJ2-6, with D perhaps TRBD1 (5 bases). Germline V gives CDR1 LNHDA, CDR2 SQIVND (reference sequence). V shed 2 bases and J shed 0 bases, with 14 bases lying between them. The CDR3 is 18 amino acids. CDR3 residues: CASSIKGRPGSGANVLTF. The DNA of the CDR3 is TGTGCCAGTAGTATAAAGGGGCGCCCCGGCTCTGGGGCCAACGTCCTGACTTTC.

V and J are TRBV6-5 and TRBJ2-7; the match to TRBD1 covers 11 bases. Trimming took 2 bases from V and 3 from J; bases not matched to a gene: 3. Germline V gives CDR1 MNHEY, CDR2 SVGAGI. The CDR3 extends over 15 amino acids. CDR3 amino acids: CASSYAGTGGYEQYF. The DNA of the CDR3 is TGTGCCAGCAGTTACGCCGGGACAGGGGGCTACGAGCAGTACTTC.

The CDR3 sequence is CASTYTGPGELFF. As DNA, the CDR3 is TGTGCCAGCACCTACACAGGGCCCGGGGAGCTGTTTTTT. This chain joins TRBV6-5 and TRBJ2-2; possibly TRBD1 for D (6 bases). CDR1 and CDR2 from the germline V gene are MNHEY and SVGAGI. V gave up 7 bases and J gave up 6 bases, with 12 bases separating them. The CDR3 totals 13 residues.